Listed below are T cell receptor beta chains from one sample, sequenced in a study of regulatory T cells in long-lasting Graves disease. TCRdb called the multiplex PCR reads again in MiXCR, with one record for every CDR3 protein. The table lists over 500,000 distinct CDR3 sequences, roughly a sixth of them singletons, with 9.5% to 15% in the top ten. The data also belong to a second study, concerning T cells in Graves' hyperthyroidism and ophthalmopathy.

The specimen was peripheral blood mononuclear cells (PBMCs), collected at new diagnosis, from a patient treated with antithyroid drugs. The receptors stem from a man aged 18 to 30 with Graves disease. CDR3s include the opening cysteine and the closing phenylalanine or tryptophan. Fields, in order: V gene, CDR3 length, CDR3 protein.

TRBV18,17,CASSPGQSYFQSTEAFF
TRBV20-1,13,CSARVDPNYEQYF
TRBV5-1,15,CASSFEGVSAGELFF
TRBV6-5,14,CASSLGRGTTEAFF
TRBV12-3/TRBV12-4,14,CASSLGEHNQPQHF
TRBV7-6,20,CASSSSVFGADRGDRETQYF
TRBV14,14,CASSQDTSYNEQFF
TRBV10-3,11,CAIKERDEQYF
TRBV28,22,CASSLFGPDFEREVFNTGELFF
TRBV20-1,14,CSARGLAAAYEQYF
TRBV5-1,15,CASRKTSGRAYEQYF
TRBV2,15,CASTAGTRRAYEQYF
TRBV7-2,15,CASSLRYDSMGEQYF
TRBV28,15,CASRRWAGVTDTQYF
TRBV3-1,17,CASSRVMGSTAGETQYF
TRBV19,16,CASSIGADSNTGELFF
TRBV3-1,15,CASSQGLAVEYEQYF
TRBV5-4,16,CASSATTGVREYGYTF
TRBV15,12,CATSRQGGGYTF
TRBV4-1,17,CASSFRPGERSNQPQHF
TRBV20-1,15,CSARDFETSTDTQYF
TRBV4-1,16,CASSQDSGRAIGELFF
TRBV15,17,CATSRDKASGRWETQYF